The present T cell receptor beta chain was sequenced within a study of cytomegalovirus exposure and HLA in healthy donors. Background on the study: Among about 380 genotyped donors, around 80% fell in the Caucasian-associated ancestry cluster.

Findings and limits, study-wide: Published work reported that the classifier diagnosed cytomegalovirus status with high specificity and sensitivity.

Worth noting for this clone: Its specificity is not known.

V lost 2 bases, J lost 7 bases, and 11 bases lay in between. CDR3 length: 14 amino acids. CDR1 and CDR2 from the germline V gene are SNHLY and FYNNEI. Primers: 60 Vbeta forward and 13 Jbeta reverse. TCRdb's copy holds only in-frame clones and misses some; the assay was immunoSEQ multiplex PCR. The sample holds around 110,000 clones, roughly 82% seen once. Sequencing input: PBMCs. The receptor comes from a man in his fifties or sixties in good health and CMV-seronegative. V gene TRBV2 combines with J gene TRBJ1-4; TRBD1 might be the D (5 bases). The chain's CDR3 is CASSELAGPEKLFF. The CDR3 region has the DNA TGTGCCAGCAGTGAATTGGCAGGGCCTGAAAAACTGTTTTTT.